The rows below give T cell receptor beta chains drawn from one sample of a study of T cell repertoires in cytomegalovirus infection. In TCRdb, the reads were re-called with MiXCR into one record per CDR3 protein. There are about 700,000 distinct CDR3 sequences in the sample; roughly a third occur only once, and roughly 18% lies in the top ten. No antigen has been identified for these receptors. The material sequenced was cultured PBMCs, taken from culture after CMV antigen stimulation. The origin of the receptors is a human donor in good health (CMV status not recorded). Some clones in this sample may be carry-over from other donors' samples. CDR3s include the opening cysteine and the closing phenylalanine or tryptophan.

V gene	J gene	CDR3 length	CDR3 protein
TRBV20-1	TRBJ2-7	14	CSARPPGQDYEQYF
TRBV7-2	TRBJ2-7	15	CASSLDTSGSYEQYF
TRBV5-5	TRBJ2-5	16	CASSPSAARAQETQYF
TRBV2	TRBJ2-1	15	CASSALAGGGNEQFF
TRBV7-9	TRBJ2-7	15	CASSPKGFLSYEQYF
TRBV19	TRBJ1-1	14	CASSIWVRNTEAFF
TRBV14	TRBJ2-3	14	CASSQDVWTDTQYF
TRBV6-2/TRBV6-3	TRBJ2-3	17	CASSPRGDRVSTDTQYF
TRBV5-6	TRBJ2-1	14	CASSVWTVPSEQFF
TRBV4-3	TRBJ1-2	17	CASSQDRGGAGNYGYTF
TRBV10-3	TRBJ1-2	14	CAIISAGFIHGYTF